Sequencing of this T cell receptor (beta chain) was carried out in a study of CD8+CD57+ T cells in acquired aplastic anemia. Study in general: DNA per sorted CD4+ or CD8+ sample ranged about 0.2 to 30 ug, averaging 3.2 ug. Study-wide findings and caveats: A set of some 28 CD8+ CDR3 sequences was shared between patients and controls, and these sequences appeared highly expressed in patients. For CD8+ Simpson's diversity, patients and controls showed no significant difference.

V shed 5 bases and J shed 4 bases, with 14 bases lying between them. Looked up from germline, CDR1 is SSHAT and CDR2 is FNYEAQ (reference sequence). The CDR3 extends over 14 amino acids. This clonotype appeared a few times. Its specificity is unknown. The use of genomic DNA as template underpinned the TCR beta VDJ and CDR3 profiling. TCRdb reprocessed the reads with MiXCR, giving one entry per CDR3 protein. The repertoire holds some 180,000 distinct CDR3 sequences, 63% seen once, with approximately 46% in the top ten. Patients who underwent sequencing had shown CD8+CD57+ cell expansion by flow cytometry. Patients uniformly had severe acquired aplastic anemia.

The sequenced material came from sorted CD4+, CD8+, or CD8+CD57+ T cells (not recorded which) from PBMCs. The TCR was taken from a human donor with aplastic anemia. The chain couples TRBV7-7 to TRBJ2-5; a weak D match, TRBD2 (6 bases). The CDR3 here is CASSERRGSETQYF. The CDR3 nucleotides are TGTGCCAGCAGCGAGAGGAGGGGATCAGAGACCCAGTACTTC.